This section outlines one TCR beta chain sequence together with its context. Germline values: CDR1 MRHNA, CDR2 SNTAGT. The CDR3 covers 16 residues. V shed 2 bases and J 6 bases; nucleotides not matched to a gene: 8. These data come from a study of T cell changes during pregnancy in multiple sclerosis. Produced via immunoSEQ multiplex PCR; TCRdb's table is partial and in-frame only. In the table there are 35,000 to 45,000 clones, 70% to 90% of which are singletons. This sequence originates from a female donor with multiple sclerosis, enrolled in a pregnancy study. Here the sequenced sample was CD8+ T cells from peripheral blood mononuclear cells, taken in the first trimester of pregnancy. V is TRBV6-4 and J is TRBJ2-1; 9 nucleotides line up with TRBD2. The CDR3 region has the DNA TGTGCCAGCAGTGACACCGCGGGGGGGGCAGGCAATGAGCAGTTCTTC. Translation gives CASSDTAGGAGNEQFF.